The next 18 T cell receptor beta chains were all read from a single sample in a study of control samples from healthy donors and cancer patients. This table comes from immunoSEQ multiplex PCR, and its TCRdb copy is limited to in-frame clones, with some not included. The table records about 110,000 clones, around 89% of them present only once. The sequenced sample consisted of blood. All receptors come from a woman aged 45-60 years in good health.

The V call is TRBV3-1 (or the pseudogene TRBV3-2), the J call TRBJ2-1, with 7 nucleotides matching TRBD2. The CDR3 contains 17 residues. CDR1 is LGHDT, CDR2 YNNKEL, per germline (reference sequence). The J segment lost 7 bases and the V segment lost 2 bases, leaving 14 bases of the junction unmatched. CDR3 nucleotides: TGTGCCAGCAGCCAACCGAGCGGGAAGGAGCCGATTAATGAGCAGTTCTTC. Its translation is CASSQPSGKEPINEQFF.

The chain has TRBV5-1 and TRBJ1-4, with 7 bases that match TRBD1. The germline V gene has CDR1 SGHRS and CDR2 YFSETQ. J was trimmed by 3 bases and V by 2 bases; bases with no gene match: 4. The CDR3 extends over 15 amino acids. This CDR3 is CASSLEQGSNEKLFF. CDR3 DNA: TGCGCCAGCAGCTTAGAACAGGGGTCTAATGAAAAACTGTTTTTT.

This clone was observed once. J is TRBJ1-4 and V is TRBV6-6, with D unclear. The CDR3 runs 15 residues. Trimming stripped 4 bases from V and 5 bases from J, with 14 bases between. Per germline, CDR1 MNHNY and CDR2 SVGAGI (reference sequence). This CDR3 is CASSFADTVNEKLFF. The CDR3 nucleotides are TGTGCCAGCAGTTTTGCCGACACCGTAAATGAAAAACTGTTTTTT.

The chain couples TRBV30 to TRBJ2-6; 10 bases align to TRBD1. The CDR3 is 18 residues long. In germline, CDR1 is GTSNPN, CDR2 SVGIG (reference sequence). Trimming at V came to 0 bases and at J to 3 bases, leaving 8 bases not matched to a gene. CDR3: CAWSVQRTGGSGANVLTF. As DNA, the CDR3 is TGTGCCTGGAGTGTTCAAAGGACAGGGGGAAGTGGGGCCAACGTCCTGACTTTC.

V is TRBV6-4 and J is TRBJ2-3; tentatively, D is TRBD2 (6 bases). The V end was cut by 4 bases, the J end by 0 bases, with 11 bases between. This CDR3 region has 15 residues. Germline V gene sequence: CDR1 MRHNA, CDR2 SNTAGT. In nucleotides, the CDR3 is TGTGCCAGCAGTGCCGGGGGTCAGAGCACAGATACGCAGTATTTT. Its translation: CASSAGGQSTDTQYF.

This clone was counted once. The chain carries TRBV9 and TRBJ2-2; 9 bases agree with TRBD2. V gave up 4 bases and J gave up 3 bases; unmatched junction bases: 7. This CDR3 contains 16 residues. Germline V CDR1 and CDR2: SGDLS, YYNGEE. The CDR3 protein is CASSPRAGGDTGELFF. For the CDR3, the DNA is TGTGCCAGCAGCCCGAGGGCGGGAGGGGACACCGGGGAGCTGTTTTTT.

The chain carries TRBV6-1 and TRBJ2-5; D is possibly TRBD1 (6 bases). Germline CDR1 is MNHNS and CDR2 is SASEGT. The CDR3 has 15 amino acids. Trimming took 1 base from V and 5 from J, leaving 14 bases between them. Here the CDR3 reads CASSEGYRVVETQYF. The CDR3 region has the DNA TGTGCCAGCAGTGAAGGGTACAGGGTAGTGGAGACCCAGTACTTC.

The rearrangement joins TRBV29-1 to TRBJ2-3, with D tentatively TRBD1 (6 bases). Germline lookup yields CDR1 SQVTM and CDR2 ANQGSEA. V was cut by 5 bases and J by 4 bases, with 22 bases left in between. CDR3 size: 16 residues. The CDR3 nucleotides read TGCAGCGTTCGCCTAGGGGGACATCACAGCTCAGATACGCAGTATTTT. It yields the protein CSVRLGGHHSSDTQYF.

The chain couples TRBV4-3 to TRBJ1-4; 7 positions agree with TRBD1. The CDR3 totals 16 residues. Germline assignment: CDR1 LGHNA and CDR2 YSLEER. J was trimmed by 7 bases and V by 4 bases; bases with no gene match: 12. CDR3 amino acids: CASSLDRLGSGEKLFF. CDR3 sequence (DNA): TGCGCCAGCAGCCTGGACAGGTTAGGGTCAGGTGAAAAACTGTTTTTT.

DNA for the CDR3: TGTGCCAGTAGTATCCAGGGGGCTGTGGTTGGCTACACCTTC. It codes for CASSIQGAVVGYTF. The rearrangement joins TRBV19 to TRBJ1-2; 8 nucleotides align to TRBD1. J lost 7 bases, V lost 3 bases, and 7 bases had no gene match. The CDR3 runs to 14 residues. Germline assignment: CDR1 LNHDA and CDR2 SQIVND (reference sequence). Combining the CDR3 with reference TRBV19 and TRBJ1-2 gives the whole variable domain DGGITQSPKYLFRKEGQNVTLSCEQNLNHDAMYWYRQDPGQGLRLIYYSQIVNDFQKGDIAEGYSVSREKKESFPLTVTSAQKNPTAFYLCASSIQGAVVGYTFGSGTRLTVV.

The DNA for the CDR3 is TGTGCCAGCTCCCTAGAGGCGAAGGGCGGGGAGCTGTTTTTT. This codes for CASSLEAKGGELFF. The V call is TRBV18, the J call TRBJ2-2; D gene unclear. V gave up 6 bases and J gave up 7 bases, with 15 bases separating them. Germline values: CDR1 KGHSH, CDR2 LQKENI. The CDR3 contains 14 residues.

The chain has TRBV5-5 and TRBJ1-1; D unresolved. V lost 0 bases, J lost 1 base, and 7 bases lay in between. This CDR3 is 14 amino acids long. The germline V gene encodes CDR1 SGHKS and CDR2 YYEKEE (reference sequence). This CDR3 is CASSLGPSNTEAFF. The CDR3 region has the DNA TGTGCCAGCAGCTTGGGGCCCTCGAACACTGAAGCTTTCTTT.

The CDR3 here is CAWSVWTGENQPQHF. CDR3 sequence (DNA): TGTGCCTGGAGTGTATGGACAGGGGAAAATCAGCCCCAGCATTTT. The chain recombines TRBV30 with TRBJ1-5; 9 bases line up with TRBD1. The CDR3 contains 15 residues. CDR1 is GTSNPN and CDR2 is SVGIG in the germline V gene (reference sequence). J was trimmed by 4 bases and V by 0 bases; bases with no gene match: 4. The full variable domain, completed using reference TRBV30 and TRBJ1-5, is SQTIHQWPATLVQPVGSPLSLECTVEGTSNPNLYWYRQAAGRGLQLLFYSVGIGQISSEVPQNLSASRPQDRQFILSSKKLLLSDSGFYLCAWSVWTGENQPQHFGDGTRLSIL.

V is TRBV6-2 or TRBV6-3 and J is TRBJ2-1; TRBD2 matches 8 bases. CDR1 MNHEY and CDR2 SVGEGT come from the germline V gene. After removal of 4 bases from V and 9 bases from J, the junction contained 8 bases not matched to a gene. There are 14 residues in the CDR3. DNA for the CDR3: TGTGCCAGCAGTTCCCCCGGGACTAGTAGTGAGCAGTTCTTC. Translation gives CASSSPGTSSEQFF.

The chain is built from TRBV15 and TRBJ1-3; D is ambiguous. With 0 bases removed from V and 3 bases from J, the gap between germline ends came to 0 bases. Germline V gene lookup returns CDR1 LNHNV and CDR2 YYDKDF (reference sequence). CDR3 length: 12 residues. This chain's CDR3 is CATSRDGNTIYF. The CDR3 DNA reads TGTGCCACCAGCAGAGATGGAAACACCATATATTTT.

This chain uses TRBV24-1 with TRBJ2-5; 10 bases align to TRBD1. Germline lookup yields CDR1 KGHDR and CDR2 SFDVKD. J lost 4 bases, V lost 10 bases, and 11 bases had no gene match. The CDR3 sequence is 15 residues long. CDR3 nucleotides: TGTGCCACATCGTCCGGGACAGGGGCGAGAGAGACCCAGTACTTC. Its protein is CATSSGTGARETQYF.

V gene TRBV14 combines with J gene TRBJ1-1; D ambiguous. The CDR3 loop spans 12 amino acids. Trimming shortened V by 0 bases and J by 7 bases, and 6 bases separated the two germline ends. Germline loops: CDR1 SGHDN, CDR2 FVKESK. This CDR3 is CASSQDWREAFF. Written as DNA, the CDR3 is TGTGCCAGCAGCCAAGATTGGCGTGAAGCTTTCTTT.

This chain connects TRBV29-1 to TRBJ1-4, with 10 bases lining up with TRBD1. The germline V gene encodes CDR1 SQVTM and CDR2 ANQGSEA. This CDR3 is 13 amino acids long. J was trimmed by 6 bases and V by 4 bases; bases with no gene match: 2. The DNA of the CDR3 is TGCAGCGTTGTCGGGACAGGGGATGAAAAACTGTTTTTT. This translates into CSVVGTGDEKLFF.